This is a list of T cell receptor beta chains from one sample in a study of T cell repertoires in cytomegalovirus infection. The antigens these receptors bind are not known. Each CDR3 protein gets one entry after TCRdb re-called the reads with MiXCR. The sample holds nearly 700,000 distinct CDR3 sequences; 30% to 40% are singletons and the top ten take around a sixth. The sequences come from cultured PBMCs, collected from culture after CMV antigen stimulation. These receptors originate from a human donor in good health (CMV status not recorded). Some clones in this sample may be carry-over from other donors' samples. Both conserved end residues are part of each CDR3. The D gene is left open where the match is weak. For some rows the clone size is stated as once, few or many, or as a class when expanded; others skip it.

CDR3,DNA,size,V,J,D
CSARRDSATDTQYF,TGCAGTGCCCGGCGGGACTCGGCAACAGATACGCAGTATTTT,few,TRBV20-1,TRBJ2-3,NA
CASSLVPNGQSEAFF,TGTGCCAGCAGTTTAGTCCCCAACGGGCAGTCTGAAGCTTTCTTT,once,TRBV28,TRBJ1-1,NA
CASSPRTGGAGNTIYF,TGTGCCAGCAGCCCCCGGACAGGTGGGGCTGGAAACACCATATATTTT,many,TRBV7-2,TRBJ1-3,TRBD1
CASSLVGAWNIQYF,TGTGCCAGCAGCTTAGTAGGCGCCTGGAACATTCAGTACTTC,few,TRBV7-2,TRBJ2-4,NA
CASPPGLAEGGYDEQYF,TGTGCCAGCCCGCCGGGACTAGCGGAGGGAGGGTACGACGAGCAGTACTTC,once,TRBV6-2/TRBV6-3,TRBJ2-7,TRBD2
CASTQGNQPQHF,TGTGCCAGTACCCAGGGGAATCAGCCCCAGCATTTT,NA,TRBV19,TRBJ1-5,NA
CASSYAGTRVNF,TGTGCCAGCAGCTACGCCGGGACCCGCGTAAATTTT,NA,TRBV7-2,TRBJ2-3,NA
CASLFTGNTEAFF,TGTGCCAGTCTCTTTACAGGGAATACTGAAGCTTTCTTT,NA,TRBV19,TRBJ1-1,NA
CASRLRSGNTIYF,TGTGCCAGCAGGCTTCGCTCTGGAAACACCATATATTTT,NA,TRBV2,TRBJ1-3,NA
CASSIAQKAGYTF,TGTGCCAGTAGTATAGCCCAAAAAGCCGGCTACACCTTC,NA,TRBV19,TRBJ1-2,NA
CASREGIRSEQYF,TGTGCCAGCAGGGAGGGAATTCGCTCCGAGCAGTACTTC,NA,TRBV7-2,TRBJ2-7,NA
CASSYRQGMGNYGYTF,TGTGCCAGCAGCTACCGGCAGGGGATGGGTAACTATGGCTACACCTTC,NA,TRBV5-4,TRBJ1-2,NA
CASSQETRQWGADTQYF,TGTGCCAGCAGCCAAGAGACTAGGCAGTGGGGCGCAGATACGCAGTATTTT,NA,TRBV4-2,TRBJ2-3,NA
CASSTRDIRPSSGGYTF,TGTGCCAGCAGCACCCGGGACATAAGGCCAAGCTCAGGAGGCTACACCTTC,NA,TRBV7-9,TRBJ1-2,NA
CSASSPVGGTNDYGYTF,TGCAGTGCTAGTTCCCCAGTGGGAGGAACCAACGACTATGGCTACACCTTC,NA,TRBV20-1,TRBJ1-2,NA
CASSSQGVQNTEAFF,TGTGCCAGCAGCTCCCAGGGCGTACAGAACACTGAAGCTTTCTTT,few,TRBV6-2/TRBV6-3,TRBJ1-1,NA
CASSEVVNEKLFF,TGTGCCAGCAGTGAAGTGGTAAATGAAAAACTGTTTTTT,NA,TRBV6-1,TRBJ1-4,NA
CASATDRYNEQFF,TGTGCCAGCGCGACAGATCGATACAATGAGCAGTTCTTC,many,TRBV7-6,TRBJ2-1,NA
CASSLRALNSPLHF,TGTGCCAGCAGTCTCCGGGCACTAAATTCACCCCTCCACTTT,NA,TRBV12-3/TRBV12-4,TRBJ1-6,NA
CASSLPLGTIYF,TGTGCCAGCAGTTTACCCCTGGGCACCATATATTTT,NA,TRBV27,TRBJ1-3,NA
CASSAEGSGNTIYF,TGTGCCAGCAGCGCCGAGGGGTCTGGAAACACCATATATTTT,many,TRBV7-2,TRBJ1-3,NA
CASSYGLGWGQPQHF,TGTGCCAGCAGCTACGGACTTGGCTGGGGTCAGCCCCAGCATTTT,once,TRBV7-2,TRBJ1-5,NA
CASSYSWTNSGNTIYF,TGTGCCAGCAGTTACTCCTGGACCAACTCTGGAAACACCATATATTTT,few,TRBV6-5,TRBJ1-3,NA
CASSLSSVYGYTF,TGTGCCAGCAGTTTATCTTCAGTATATGGCTACACCTTC,few,TRBV27,TRBJ1-2,NA
CASSEATGTSIGEQFF,TGTGCCAGCAGTGAGGCCACCGGGACTAGCATTGGTGAGCAGTTCTTC,NA,TRBV6-4,TRBJ2-1,TRBD2
CASKRLADTGELFF,TGTGCCAGTAAGAGGCTAGCGGACACCGGGGAGCTGTTTTTT,NA,TRBV6-5,TRBJ2-2,TRBD2
CASSYGQGQYEQYF,TGTGCCAGCAGCTACGGACAGGGGCAATACGAGCAGTACTTC,NA,TRBV7-6,TRBJ2-7,TRBD1
CASSLSPRTDTQYF,TGTGCCAGCAGTTTATCCCCCCGCACAGATACGCAGTATTTT,NA,TRBV12-3/TRBV12-4,TRBJ2-3,NA
CASSLSQGRQETQYF,TGTGCCAGCAGCTTATCGCAGGGGAGGCAAGAGACCCAGTACTTC,many,TRBV7-2,TRBJ2-5,NA
CASSLTGTIDTQYF,TGCGCCAGCAGCTTGACCGGGACTATCGATACGCAGTATTTT,few,TRBV5-1,TRBJ2-3,TRBD2
CASSYSGSDTQYF,TGTGCCAGCAGTTACTCGGGCTCAGATACGCAGTATTTT,NA,TRBV6-6,TRBJ2-3,NA
CASSPYTAAGPGNTIYF,TGTGCCAGCTCACCATATACCGCCGCAGGGCCTGGAAACACCATATATTTT,NA,TRBV18,TRBJ1-3,NA
CASSQALLNQPQHF,TGCGCCAGCAGCCAAGCTCTTCTCAATCAGCCCCAGCATTTT,few,TRBV4-1,TRBJ1-5,NA
CSAREFQETQYF,TGCAGTGCTAGAGAGTTCCAAGAGACCCAGTACTTC,NA,TRBV20-1,TRBJ2-5,NA
CSATRGNYGYTF,TGCAGTGCCACCAGGGGTAACTATGGCTACACCTTC,NA,TRBV20-1,TRBJ1-2,NA
CASKIRSQNYEQYF,TGTGCCAGCAAAATCCGGAGCCAGAACTACGAGCAGTACTTC,NA,TRBV7-2,TRBJ2-7,NA
CASSLTLTSPRAEQFF,TGTGCCAGCAGCTTAACTTTAACTTCCCCTCGGGCTGAGCAGTTCTTC,few,TRBV7-2,TRBJ2-1,NA
CASSLFTEYNEQFF,TGTGCCAGCAGCTTATTTACAGAGTACAATGAGCAGTTCTTC,many,TRBV7-8,TRBJ2-1,NA
CASIPPGGVNEQYF,TGCGCCAGCATTCCCCCAGGGGGAGTAAACGAGCAGTACTTC,NA,TRBV23-1,TRBJ2-7,TRBD1
CASTTVVPTDTQYF,TGTGCCAGCACAACAGTGGTCCCCACAGATACGCAGTATTTT,NA,TRBV7-9,TRBJ2-3,NA
CASRAGAGGSREQYF,TGTGCCAGCAGGGCTGGGGCGGGAGGGTCGCGCGAGCAGTACTTC,few,TRBV6-1,TRBJ2-7,TRBD2
CASSIQGVDTQYF,TGTGCCAGCAGCATCCAGGGGGTAGATACGCAGTATTTT,NA,TRBV7-2,TRBJ2-3,TRBD1
CASSSGRSPLHF,TGTGCCAGCAGCTCAGGGCGTTCACCCCTCCACTTT,many,TRBV7-2,TRBJ1-6,NA
CASRRDTHTEAFF,TGTGCCAGCAGGCGGGACACCCACACTGAAGCTTTCTTT,few,TRBV6-1,TRBJ1-1,NA
CASIGGLPGTYNEQFF,TGTGCCAGCATAGGGGGACTCCCGGGCACCTACAATGAGCAGTTCTTC,NA,TRBV12-3/TRBV12-4,TRBJ2-1,NA
CASSDGGLVVQFF,TGTGCCAGCAGCGACGGGGGCCTTGTCGTGCAGTTCTTC,NA,TRBV11-2,TRBJ2-1,NA
CASRPGGPGGNEQFF,TGCGCCAGCAGACCAGGAGGGCCGGGGGGGAATGAGCAGTTCTTC,few,TRBV4-1,TRBJ2-1,TRBD2
CASAKQGGYSNQPQHF,TGTGCCAGCGCAAAACAGGGGGGTTATAGCAATCAGCCCCAGCATTTT,few,TRBV12-3/TRBV12-4,TRBJ1-5,TRBD1
CSATRPERFYEQYF,TGCAGTGCTACTAGACCAGAGAGATTCTACGAGCAGTACTTC,few,TRBV20-1,TRBJ2-7,NA